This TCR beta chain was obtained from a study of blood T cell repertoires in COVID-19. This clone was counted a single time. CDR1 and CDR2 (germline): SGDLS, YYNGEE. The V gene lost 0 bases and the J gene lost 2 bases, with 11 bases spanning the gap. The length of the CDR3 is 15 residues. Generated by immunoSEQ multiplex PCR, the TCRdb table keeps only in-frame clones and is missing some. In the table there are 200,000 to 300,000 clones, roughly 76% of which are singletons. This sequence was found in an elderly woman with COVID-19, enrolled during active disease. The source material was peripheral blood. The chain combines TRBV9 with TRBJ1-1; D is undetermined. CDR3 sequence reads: CASSVESTVNTEAFF. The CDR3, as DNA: TGTGCCAGCAGCGTAGAGTCCACAGTTAACACTGAAGCTTTCTTT.